The clone carrying this TCR beta chain was found a few times. Losses at the gene ends were 4 bases for V and 5 bases for J; bases not matched to a gene: 8. Germline assignment: CDR1 SGHRS and CDR2 YFSETQ. This CDR3 is 16 amino acids long. The source of the sample is a study of shared clonotypes between healthy human individuals. Measured with immunoSEQ multiplex PCR; TCRdb has only the in-frame clones, and not every one. This table holds about 640,000 clones, about two thirds found once. Sequences were obtained from memory CD4+ T cells sorted from blood. Subset here: CD45RA-negative fraction. This TCR was sampled from a woman aged 25 to 39 in good health. The chain combines TRBV5-1 with TRBJ2-7; TRBD2 matches 14 bases. The CDR3 sequence is CASSPMTSGRANEQYF. The CDR3 DNA follows: TGCGCCAGCAGCCCAATGACTAGCGGGAGGGCCAACGAGCAGTACTTC.